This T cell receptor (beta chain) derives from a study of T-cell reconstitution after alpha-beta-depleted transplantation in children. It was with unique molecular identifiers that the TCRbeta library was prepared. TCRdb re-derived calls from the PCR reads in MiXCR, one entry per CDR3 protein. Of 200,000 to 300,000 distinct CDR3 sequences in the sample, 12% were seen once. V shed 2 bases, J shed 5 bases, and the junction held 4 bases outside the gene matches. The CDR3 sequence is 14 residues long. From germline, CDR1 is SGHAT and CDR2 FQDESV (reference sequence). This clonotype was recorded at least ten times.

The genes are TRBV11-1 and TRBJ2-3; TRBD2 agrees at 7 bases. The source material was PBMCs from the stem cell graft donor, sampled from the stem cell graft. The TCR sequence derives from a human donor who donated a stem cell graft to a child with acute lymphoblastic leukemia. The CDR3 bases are TGTGCCAGCAGCTTATACGCGGGAGAAGATACGCAGTATTTT. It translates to CASSLYAGEDTQYF. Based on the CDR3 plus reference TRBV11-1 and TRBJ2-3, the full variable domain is EAEVAQSPRYKITEKSQAVAFWCDPISGHATLYWYRQILGQGPELLVQFQDESVVDDSQLPKDRFSAERLKGVDSTLKIQPAELGDSAMYLCASSLYAGEDTQYFGPGTRLTVL.